Detailed here is one T cell receptor beta chain. These data belong to a study of blood T cell repertoires in COVID-19. Study-wide background: Sources were T cells, B-cell-depleted T cells, or PBMCs; the material itself was cDNA or gDNA.

V shed 4 bases, J shed 3 bases, and the junction held 4 bases outside the gene matches. CDR3 length equals 15 residues. Looked up from germline, CDR1 is LNHDA and CDR2 is SQIVND (reference sequence). Libraries were prepared by immunoSEQ multiplex PCR; TCRdb keeps only in-frame clonotypes and omits some of them. The repertoire holds a few hundred thousand clones, with roughly 84% as singletons. This sequence originates from a human donor in a cohort sampled during active COVID-19. Sequences were obtained from peripheral blood. The chain joins TRBV19 to TRBJ2-7; the match to TRBD2 covers 12 bases. CDR3 amino acids: CASSTWTSGNYEQYF. The CDR3 region has the DNA TGTGCCAGTAGTACTTGGACTAGCGGGAACTACGAGCAGTACTTC.